The source of this T cell receptor beta chain is a study of cytomegalovirus exposure and HLA in healthy donors. Study-wide results and limits: Association with HLA alleles at 0.05 false discovery rate was found for around 17,000 TCR beta sequences in a later analysis. A list of approximately 150 TCR beta chains associated with cytomegalovirus was given.

Regarding this clone: Antigen specificity is unknown.

The PCR ran on 60 Vbeta and 13 Jbeta primers. The assay was immunoSEQ multiplex PCR, and TCRdb's table has in-frame clones only and misses some. Seen here are some 180,000 clones, roughly four fifths observed once, and the top ten hold 3.4%. CDR1 and CDR2 from the germline V gene are MNHEY and SMNVEV (reference sequence). The ends were cut back, 8 bases at V and 2 bases at J, with 10 bases in the middle. This CDR3 is 13 amino acids long. The rearrangement joins TRBV27 to TRBJ2-4, with D perhaps matching TRBD2 (6 bases). This TCR was recovered from a man in his forties in good health and CMV-seropositive. The source material was PBMCs. The CDR3 protein is CASRRASKNIQYF. CDR3 nucleotides: TGTGCCAGCCGGAGGGCGTCCAAAAACATTCAGTACTTC.